This T cell receptor beta chain was obtained from a study of PD-L1 blockade in urothelial cancer. In the study overall: In the mid-2010s therapy began: atezolizumab 1,200 mg intravenously every 3 weeks. The number of prior chemotherapy regimens per patient was 0 to 3. The researchers analyzed blood 3 weeks (second dose) and 6 weeks after treatment start.

Time point indicated: pretreatment peripheral blood. Templates that were synthetic TCR analogs were spiked into each PCR. Method: immunoSEQ multiplex PCR; TCRdb's copy keeps in-frame clones and lacks some. Of 130,000 or so clones in the sample, about 88% were seen once. Germline CDR1 SGHRS, CDR2 YFSETQ. This CDR3 spans 14 amino acids. J was trimmed by 10 bases and V by 4 bases; bases with no gene match: 7. This receptor was identified in a man aged 50-60 years with urothelial cancer. This material consisted of PBMCs, taken around atezolizumab (anti-PD-L1) treatment. This rearrangement joins TRBV5-1 to TRBJ2-4; 11 positions agree with TRBD1. The CDR3 sequence is CASSGVGTGGIQYF. In DNA form, the CDR3 reads TGCGCCAGCAGCGGGGTTGGGACAGGGGGGATTCAGTACTTC. The variable domain in full, with the rest retrieved from reference TRBV5-1 and TRBJ2-4, is KAGVTQTPRYLIKTRGQQVTLSCSPISGHRSVSWYQQTPGQGLQFLFEYFSETQRNKGNFPGRFSGRQFSNSRSEMNVSTLELGDSALYLCASSGVGTGGIQYFGAGTRLSVL.